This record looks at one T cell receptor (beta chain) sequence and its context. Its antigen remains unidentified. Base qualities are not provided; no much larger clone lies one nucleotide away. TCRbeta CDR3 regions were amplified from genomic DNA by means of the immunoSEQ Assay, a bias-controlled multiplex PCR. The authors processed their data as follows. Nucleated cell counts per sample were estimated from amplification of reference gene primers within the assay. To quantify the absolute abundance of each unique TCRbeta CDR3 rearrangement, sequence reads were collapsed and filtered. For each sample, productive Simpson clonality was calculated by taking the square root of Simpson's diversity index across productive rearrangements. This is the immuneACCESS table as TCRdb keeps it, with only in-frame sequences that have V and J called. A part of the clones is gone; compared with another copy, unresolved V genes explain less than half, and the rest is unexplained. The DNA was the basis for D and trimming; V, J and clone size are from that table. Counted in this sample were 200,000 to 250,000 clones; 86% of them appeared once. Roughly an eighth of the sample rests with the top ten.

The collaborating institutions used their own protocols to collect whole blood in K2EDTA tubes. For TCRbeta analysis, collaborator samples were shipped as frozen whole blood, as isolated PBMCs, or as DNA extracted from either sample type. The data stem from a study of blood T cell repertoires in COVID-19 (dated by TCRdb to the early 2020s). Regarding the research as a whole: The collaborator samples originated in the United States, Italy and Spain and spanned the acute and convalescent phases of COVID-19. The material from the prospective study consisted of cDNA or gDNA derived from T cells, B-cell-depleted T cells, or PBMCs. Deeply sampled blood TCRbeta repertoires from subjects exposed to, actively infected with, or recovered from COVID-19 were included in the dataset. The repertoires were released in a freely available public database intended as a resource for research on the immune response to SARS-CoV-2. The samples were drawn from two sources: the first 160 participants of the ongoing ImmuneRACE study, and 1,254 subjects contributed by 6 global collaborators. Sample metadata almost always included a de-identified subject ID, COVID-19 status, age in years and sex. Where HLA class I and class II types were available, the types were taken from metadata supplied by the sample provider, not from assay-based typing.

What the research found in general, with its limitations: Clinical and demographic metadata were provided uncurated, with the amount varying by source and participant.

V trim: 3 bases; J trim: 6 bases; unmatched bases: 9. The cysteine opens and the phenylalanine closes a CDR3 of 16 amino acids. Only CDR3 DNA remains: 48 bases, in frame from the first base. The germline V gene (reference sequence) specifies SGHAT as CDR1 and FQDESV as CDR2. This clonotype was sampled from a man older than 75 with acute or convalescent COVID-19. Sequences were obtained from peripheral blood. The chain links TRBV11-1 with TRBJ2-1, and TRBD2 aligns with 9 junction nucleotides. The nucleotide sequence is TGTGCCAGCAGCTTTGCCCCCGCGGGGGGGCTCAATGAGCAGTTCTTC. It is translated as CASSFAPAGGLNEQFF.